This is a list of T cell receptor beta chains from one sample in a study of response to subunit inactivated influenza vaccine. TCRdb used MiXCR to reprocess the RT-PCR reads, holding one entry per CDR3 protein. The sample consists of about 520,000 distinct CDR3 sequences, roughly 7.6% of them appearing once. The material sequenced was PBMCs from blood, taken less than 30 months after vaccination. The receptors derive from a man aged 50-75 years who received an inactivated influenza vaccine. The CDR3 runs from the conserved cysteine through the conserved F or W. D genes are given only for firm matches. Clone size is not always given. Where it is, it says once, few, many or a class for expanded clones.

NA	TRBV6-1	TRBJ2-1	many	TGTGCCAGCAGTGAAATGGGGGTAGAGCAGTTCTTC	CASSEMGVEQFF
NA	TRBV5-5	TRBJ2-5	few	TGTGCCAGCAGCTTGGACAGCTTCCAAGAGACCCAGTACTTC	CASSLDSFQETQYF
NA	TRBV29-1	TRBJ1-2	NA	TGCAGCGTTAGAGTACGACACACGGCTGGCCAGGACTATGGCTACACCTTC	CSVRVRHTAGQDYGYTF
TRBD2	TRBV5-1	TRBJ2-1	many	TGCGCCAGCAGCCGAGGTTGGGGACTAGCGGGAAAGAATGAGCAGTTCTTC	CASSRGWGLAGKNEQFF
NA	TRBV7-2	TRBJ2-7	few	TGTGCCAGCAGCTTGAGGAGGGAGAGTGTCGAGCAGTACTTC	CASSLRRESVEQYF
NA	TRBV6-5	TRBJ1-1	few	TGTGCCAGCAGTTACCTGCGGGGGGACGCTGAAGCTTTCTTT	CASSYLRGDAEAFF
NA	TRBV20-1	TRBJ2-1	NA	TGCAGTGCTGCCCGGACTTCCACGATGGAGCAGTTCTTC	CSAARTSTMEQFF
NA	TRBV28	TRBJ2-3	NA	TGTGCCAGCAGTGGACATGCCTACACAGATACGCAGTATTTT	CASSGHAYTDTQYF
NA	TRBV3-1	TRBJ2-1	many	TGTGCCAGCAGCCAAACTAGGGCCTACAATGAGCAGTTCTTC	CASSQTRAYNEQFF
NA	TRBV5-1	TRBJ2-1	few	TGCGCCAGCAGCCCTAGTCTAGAATCGGGCAATGAGCAGTTCTTC	CASSPSLESGNEQFF
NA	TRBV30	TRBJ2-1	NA	TGTGCCTGGGCCCCAGGGAGGGAGCAGTTCTTC	CAWAPGREQFF
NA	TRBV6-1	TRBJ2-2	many	TGTGCCAGCTCCGGGACCCTGAACACCGGGGAGCTGTTTTTT	CASSGTLNTGELFF
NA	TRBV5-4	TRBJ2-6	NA	TGTGCCAGCAACAAGCGAGGGTCCTCTGGGGCCAACGTCCTGACTTTC	CASNKRGSSGANVLTF
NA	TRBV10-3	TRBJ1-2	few	TGTGCCATCAGCCCTACACCAACCGCTAACTATGGCTACACCTTC	CAISPTPTANYGYTF
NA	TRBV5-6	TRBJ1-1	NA	TGTGCCAGCAGCGGCTACACCCGGTCCCCGGGTTCAGCTTTCTTT	CASSGYTRSPGSAFF
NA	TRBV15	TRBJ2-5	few	TGTGCCACCAGCAGGGACCGGGACAAGATAGAGACCCAGTACTTC	CATSRDRDKIETQYF
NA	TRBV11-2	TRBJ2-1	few	TGTGCCAGCAGCTCGATAGGGGGGGGCCACTACAATGAGCAGTTCTTC	CASSSIGGGHYNEQFF
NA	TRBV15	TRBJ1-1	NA	TGTGCCACCAGCAGAGATAACAGCGAAGCTTTCTTT	CATSRDNSEAFF
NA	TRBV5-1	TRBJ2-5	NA	TGCGCCAGCAGCTTGACAGGGAGGGTCGAGACCCAGTACTTC	CASSLTGRVETQYF
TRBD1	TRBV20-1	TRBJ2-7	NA	TGCAGTGCTAGGTCCGGGACAGGGAACAACGAGCAGTACTTC	CSARSGTGNNEQYF
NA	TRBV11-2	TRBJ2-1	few	TGTGCCAGCAGCCCCCGCGGCGGGCAGTCCTACAATGAGCAGTTCTTC	CASSPRGGQSYNEQFF
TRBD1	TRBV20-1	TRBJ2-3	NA	TGCAGTGCGCAGACGGGACAGATGGTCACAGATACGCAGTATTTT	CSAQTGQMVTDTQYF
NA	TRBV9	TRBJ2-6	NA	TGTGCCAGCAGCTACGGTCTTTCTGGGGCCAACGTCCTGACTTTC	CASSYGLSGANVLTF
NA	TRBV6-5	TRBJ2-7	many	TGTGCCAGCAGTTATAGACGCGAGCAGTACTTC	CASSYRREQYF
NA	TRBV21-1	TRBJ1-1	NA	TGTGCCAGCACCCGATTTAGGTGCTATTTACTCCTACGGGGACCGTACACTGAAGCTTTCTTT	CASTRFRCYLLLRGPYTEAFF
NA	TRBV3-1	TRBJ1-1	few	TGTGCCAGCAGCCGTCACAGGGAGGTAGGCGCTGAAGCTTTCTTT	CASSRHREVGAEAFF
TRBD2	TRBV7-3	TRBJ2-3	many	TGTGCCAGCAGCTTGAGCGGGAGGGGGGTGAAAGATACGCAGTATTTT	CASSLSGRGVKDTQYF
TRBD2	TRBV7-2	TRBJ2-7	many	TGTGCCAGCAGCTCGGGACTAGCGTTCACCTACGAGCAGTACTTC	CASSSGLAFTYEQYF
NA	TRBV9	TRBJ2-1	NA	TGTGCCAGCAGCGTACAGGACGGTGGAGCAAATGAGCAGTTCTTC	CASSVQDGGANEQFF
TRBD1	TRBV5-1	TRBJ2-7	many	TGCGCCAGCAGCCAATCCGACAGGGGCGAGCAGTACTTC	CASSQSDRGEQYF
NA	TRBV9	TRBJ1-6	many	TGTGCCAGCAGCGGGGGATCAGGAGTTGATAATTCACCCCTCCACTTT	CASSGGSGVDNSPLHF
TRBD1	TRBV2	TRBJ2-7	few	TGTGCCAGCAGTTTCCAACAGGGGGCAGGCTACGAGCAGTACTTC	CASSFQQGAGYEQYF
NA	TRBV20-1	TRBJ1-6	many	TGCAGTGCTGAGAAGGGATCACCCCTCCACTTT	CSAEKGSPLHF
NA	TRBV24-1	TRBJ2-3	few	TGTGCCACCAGTCCCGGGGGATCGGGAGTAGATACGCAGTATTTT	CATSPGGSGVDTQYF
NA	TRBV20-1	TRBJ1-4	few	TGCAGTGCATGGAAGGCCGAAGGTGAAAAACTGTTTTTT	CSAWKAEGEKLFF
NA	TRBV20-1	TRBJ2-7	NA	TGCAGTGCTAGACACCGCCACGAGCAGTACTTC	CSARHRHEQYF
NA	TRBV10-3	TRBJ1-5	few	TGTGCCATCAGTGCTGGGCCCCTATGGCCCCAGCATTTT	CAISAGPLWPQHF
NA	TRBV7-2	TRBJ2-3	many	TGTGCCAGCAGCTTAGTATACCAGGGTGGCCCAGATACGCAGTATTTT	CASSLVYQGGPDTQYF
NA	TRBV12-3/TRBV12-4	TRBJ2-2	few	TGTGCCAGCAGTTCCGCAGGGTCCCACACCGGGGAGCTGTTTTTT	CASSSAGSHTGELFF
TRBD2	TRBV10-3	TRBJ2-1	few	TGTGCCATCAGTTATAGCGGGAGGACGGATGAGCAGTTCTTC	CAISYSGRTDEQFF
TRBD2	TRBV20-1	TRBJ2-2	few	TGCAGTGCTAGTCGCGGGGGGTACATCGGGGAGCTGTTTTTT	CSASRGGYIGELFF
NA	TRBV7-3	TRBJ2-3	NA	TGTGCCAGCAGCTTAACGGGCCAGGGGAAAACAGATACGCAGTATTTT	CASSLTGQGKTDTQYF
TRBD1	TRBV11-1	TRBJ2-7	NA	TGTGCCAGCAGCTTAGATAGACAGGGCCTCTACGAGCAGTACTTC	CASSLDRQGLYEQYF
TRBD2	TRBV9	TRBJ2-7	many	TGTGCCAGCAGCGCCCCCGGGACTAGCGGTTACGAGCAGTACTTC	CASSAPGTSGYEQYF
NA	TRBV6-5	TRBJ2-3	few	TGTGCCAGCAGTTACGGCGGCACAGATACGCAGTATTTT	CASSYGGTDTQYF
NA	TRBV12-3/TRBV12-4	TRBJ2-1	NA	TGTGCCAGCAGTTTAAGGTCGATGGGCAATGAGCAGTTCTTC	CASSLRSMGNEQFF
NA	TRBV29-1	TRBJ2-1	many	TGCAGCGTTGAGAAAGGATCCCCCAATGAGCAGTTCTTC	CSVEKGSPNEQFF
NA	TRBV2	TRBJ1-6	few	TGTGCCAGCAGCTGGACAGTACAAAATTCACCCCTCCACTTT	CASSWTVQNSPLHF
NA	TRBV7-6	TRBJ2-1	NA	TGTGCCAGCAGCCAAGGGACGGTCTCCTACAATGAGCAGTTCTTC	CASSQGTVSYNEQFF
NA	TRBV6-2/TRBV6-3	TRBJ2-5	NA	TGTGCCAGCAGTTATGAATTACAGGGTTGGGTGGAGACCCAGTACTTC	CASSYELQGWVETQYF
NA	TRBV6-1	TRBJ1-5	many	TGTGCCAGCAGTGAATTCGGCAAACAAGATCAGCCCCAGCATTTT	CASSEFGKQDQPQHF
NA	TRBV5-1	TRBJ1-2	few	TGCGCCAGCAGCTCCCTACACAGGGTGCCTCTTACCTATGGCTACACCTTC	CASSSLHRVPLTYGYTF
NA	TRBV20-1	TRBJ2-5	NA	TGCAGTGCTAGACGGGGAATTTATCGGGAGACCCAGTACTTC	CSARRGIYRETQYF
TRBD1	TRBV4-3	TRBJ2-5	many	TGCGCCAGCAGCCAAGAATGGCAGGGGGAGGAGACCCAGTACTTC	CASSQEWQGEETQYF
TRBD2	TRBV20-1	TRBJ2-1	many	TGCAGTGCTGCTACCATGAAGGGACTAGCGGGAGGTAATGAGCAGTTCTTC	CSAATMKGLAGGNEQFF